The subject of this entry is one T cell receptor beta chain. This entry comes from a study of blood T cell repertoires in COVID-19. Whole-study context: Material from acute and convalescent COVID-19 was sourced from the United States, Italy and Spain. Nucleic acid was either cDNA or gDNA, and it came from T cells, B-cell-depleted T cells, or PBMCs.

The CDR3 spans 16 residues. Germline values: CDR1 SGHAT, CDR2 FQNNGV. The ends lost 1 base at V and 6 bases at J; junction bases unmatched: 3. Original methodology: Estimation of nucleated cell counts relied on the amplification of reference gene primers. Clones were read by immunoSEQ multiplex PCR, and TCRdb kept only the in-frame ones, dropping some. The V and J calls and clone size come from that table; D and trimming were worked out from the DNA. In the table there are about 15,000 clones, about 91% of which are singletons. The specimen was peripheral blood. This clonotype was sampled from a human donor in a cohort sampled during active COVID-19. The J gene is TRBJ2-3, the V gene TRBV11-2; TRBD2 aligns across 14 bases. The CDR3 region has the DNA TGTGCCAGCAGCTTAGGGACTAGCGGGAGGATCGATACGCAGTATTTT. Protein sequence: CASSLGTSGRIDTQYF.